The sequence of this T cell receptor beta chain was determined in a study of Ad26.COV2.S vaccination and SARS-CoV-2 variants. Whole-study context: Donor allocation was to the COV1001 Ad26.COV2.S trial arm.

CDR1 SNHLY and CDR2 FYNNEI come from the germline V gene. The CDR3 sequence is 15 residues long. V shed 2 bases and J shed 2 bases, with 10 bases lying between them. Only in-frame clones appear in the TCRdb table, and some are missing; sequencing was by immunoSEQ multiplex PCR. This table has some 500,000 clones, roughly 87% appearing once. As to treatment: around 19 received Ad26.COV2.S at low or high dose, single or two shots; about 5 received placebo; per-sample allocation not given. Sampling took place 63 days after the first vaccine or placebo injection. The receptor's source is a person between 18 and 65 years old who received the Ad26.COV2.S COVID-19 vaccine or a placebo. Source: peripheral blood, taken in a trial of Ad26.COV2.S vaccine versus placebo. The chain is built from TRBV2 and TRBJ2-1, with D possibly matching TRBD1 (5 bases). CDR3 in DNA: TGTGCCAGCAGTGAAAGGCAGGGAACCTACAATGAGCAGTTCTTC. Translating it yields CASSERQGTYNEQFF.